This T cell receptor (beta chain) originates from a study of blood T cell repertoires in COVID-19. Trimming took 6 bases from V and 5 from J; bases not matched to a gene: 5. From germline, CDR1 is LNHDA and CDR2 SQIVND (reference sequence). CDR3 length: 15 residues. The table came from immunoSEQ multiplex PCR; TCRdb's copy has only in-frame clones and leaves some out. The repertoire includes around 90,000 clones, 85% of them detected once, and roughly 12% sits in the top ten. Material for sequencing was peripheral blood. The chain uses TRBV19 and TRBJ2-1; 12 bases align to TRBD2. The sequence came from a woman in her seventies with active or convalescent COVID-19. Written as DNA, the CDR3 is TGTGCCAGTAGATTTGGACTAGCGGGGAACAATGAGCAGTTCTTC. Its protein is CASRFGLAGNNEQFF.